Listed here are 16 T cell receptor beta chains from one sample, sequenced in a study of immune characterization of retroperitoneal liposarcoma. MiXCR, applied by TCRdb to the PCR reads, yields one record per CDR3 protein. Here the sample spans more than 6,500 distinct CDR3 sequences, about 46% being singletons. Material for sequencing was tumor tissue. Receptor source: a male donor with retroperitoneal liposarcoma.

This clonotype was observed once. V is TRBV7-2 and J is TRBJ2-4, with D possibly matching TRBD2 (6 bases). V shed 4 bases and J shed 6 bases, with 28 bases lying between them. Germline-derived CDR1 and CDR2 are SGHTA and FQGNSA. The CDR3 has 19 residues. The CDR3 is CASSSLGVGSGLRRNIQYF. Written as DNA, the CDR3 is TGTGCCAGCAGCTCCTTGGGGGTAGGTAGCGGCCTCCGGAGAAACATTCAGTACTTC.

The chain joins TRBV6-1 to TRBJ2-5; no reliable D call. The closer fit of TRBJ2-7 to the DNA end suggests the J call may be wrong. This CDR3 has 12 residues. Per the germline V gene, CDR1 is MNHNS and CDR2 is SASEGT. CDR3 in DNA: TGTGCCAGCACTCTAGACCTCTACGAGCAGTACTTC. Translation gives CASTLDLYEQYF.

The chain has TRBV27 and TRBJ2-1, with D uncertain. The J call may be wrong; the DNA end is better matched by TRBJ2-7. CDR3 length: 13 residues. Per the germline V gene, CDR1 is MNHEY and CDR2 is SMNVEV (reference sequence). Written as DNA, the CDR3 is TGTGCCAGCAGTTTATCCCTCCGCTACGAGCAGTACTTC. Protein sequence: CASSLSLRYEQYF.

The rearrangement joins TRBV6-1 to TRBJ2-3; 7 bases agree with TRBD2. The ends lost 11 bases at V and 3 bases at J; junction bases unmatched: 11. The CDR3 consists of 14 residues. Germline CDR1 is MNHNS and CDR2 is SASEGT. DNA of the CDR3: TGTGCCTACAAGCTAGGGCGGGAGACAGATACGCAGTATTTT. It specifies CAYKLGRETDTQYF.

The chain couples TRBV6-1 to TRBJ1-2; D is uncertain. The CDR3 runs 15 residues. Germline CDR1 reads MNHNS; CDR2 reads SASEGT. V was trimmed by 3 bases and J by 4 bases, leaving 15 bases between them. This CDR3 reads CASSEITLGAYGYTF. DNA of the CDR3: TGTGCCAGCAGTGAGATAACACTCGGAGCCTATGGCTACACCTTC.

The rearrangement uses TRBV28 and TRBJ2-5; TRBD2 agrees at 11 bases. The J call may be faulty, since TRBJ2-7 better matches the DNA end. Per the germline V gene, CDR1 is MDHEN and CDR2 is SYDVKM. The CDR3 sequence is 16 residues long. This chain's CDR3 is CASSSGLAGLLGEQYF. The CDR3 nucleotides read TGTGCCAGCAGTTCTGGACTAGCGGGCTTACTGGGCGAGCAGTACTTC.

The genes are TRBV6-1 and TRBJ1-1, with D perhaps TRBD1 (5 bases). The CDR3 covers 12 residues. The V gene's germline CDR1 is MNHNS and CDR2 SASEGT. The V end lost 6 bases, the J end lost 5 bases, and 10 bases lay between the germline ends. The CDR3: CASRGGKTEAFF. The CDR3 DNA reads as TGTGCCAGCAGGGGGGGAAAAACTGAAGCTTTCTTT.

The V gene is TRBV12-3 or TRBV12-4, the J gene TRBJ2-1; a possible D gene is TRBD2 (5 bases). The CDR3 loop spans 12 amino acids. V was clipped by 6 bases and J by 9 bases, with 12 bases between them. The CDR3 reads CASRLLGGEQFF. The CDR3 DNA reads TGTGCCAGCAGGCTTCTAGGAGGTGAGCAGTTCTTC.

This clonotype is deemed medium-sized (0.01 to 0.1%). Possible read error: a much larger clone is one base away. The DNA for the CDR3 is TGTGCCAGCAGGGTGGACAGATCTGTTTCAAATGAGCAGTACTTC. Its translation is CASRVDRSVSNEQYF. The chain uses TRBV6-1 and TRBJ2-1, with TRBD1 as a possible D gene (6 bases). With the DNA end fitting TRBJ2-7 better, the J assignment may be wrong. There are 15 residues in the CDR3. Germline assignment: CDR1 MNHNS and CDR2 SASEGT.

The V gene is TRBV7-6, the J gene TRBJ1-2; maybe TRBD1 (6 bases). V dropped 1 base and J dropped 4 bases, with 10 bases sitting between them. The CDR3 is made up of 14 amino acids. CDR1 and CDR2 from the germline V gene are SGHVS and FNYEAQ. CDR3 nucleotide sequence: TGTGCCAGCAGCTTAGAGCAGGGGTTCTATGGCTACACCTTC. Its translation: CASSLEQGFYGYTF.

The genes are TRBV6-8 and TRBJ2-3, with D uncertain. Trimming removed 6 bases from V and 3 bases from J, with 16 bases in between. The CDR3 spans 15 residues. From germline, CDR1 is MNHGY and CDR2 SAAAGT. The CDR3 protein is CASRPVRVGTDTQYF. Here the CDR3 DNA reads TGTGCCAGCAGACCTGTCCGGGTGGGTACAGATACGCAGTATTTT.

The gene calls are TRBV6-5 and TRBJ2-5; D tentatively fits TRBD1 or TRBD2 (5 bases each). The V and J ends lost 2 bases and 11 bases respectively, with 18 bases between them. The CDR3 has 14 residues. CDR1 MNHEY and CDR2 SVGAGI come from the germline V gene. CDR3 sequence: CASSYGPGYGEQYF. DNA of the CDR3: TGTGCCAGCAGTTACGGACCAGGGTATGGGGAGCAGTACTTC.

This clonotype has more than one count but fewer than ten. The genes are TRBV6-1 and TRBJ2-1; tentatively, D is TRBD1 or TRBD2 (6 bases each). This CDR3 region has 14 residues. Germline values: CDR1 MNHNS, CDR2 SASEGT. V was clipped by 2 bases and J by 3 bases, with 8 bases between them. In DNA form, the CDR3 reads TGTGCCAGCAGTGAAAGGGGGGTCTACAATGAGCAGTTCTTC. As protein: CASSERGVYNEQFF.

This chain connects TRBV27 to TRBJ2-1; D is unclear. The last part of the DNA fits TRBJ2-7 better; the J call may be wrong. The CDR3 extends over 13 amino acids. In germline, CDR1 is MNHEY, CDR2 SMNVEV (reference sequence). CDR3 loop: CASSPRTAEEQYF. CDR3 nucleotides: TGTGCCAGCAGTCCCCGAACCGCGGAAGAGCAGTACTTC.

The CDR3 loop reads CAISVGTWIYNEQFF. The DNA for the CDR3 is TGTGCCATCAGTGTTGGGACATGGATTTACAATGAGCAGTTCTTC. The chain joins TRBV10-3 to TRBJ2-1; D perhaps matches TRBD1 (6 bases). The CDR3 consists of 15 residues. Trimming took 4 bases from V and 4 from J, leaving 14 bases between them. CDR1 and CDR2 (germline): ENHRY, SYGVKD.

In its sample, this clonotype was seen a few times. CDR3 amino acids: CASSANRRGAQYQETQYF. CDR3 nucleotides: TGTGCCAGCAGCGCAAATAGGCGGGGGGCCCAGTACCAAGAGACCCAGTACTTC. The chain couples TRBV7-8 to TRBJ2-5; 8 bases map to TRBD2. Germline loops: CDR1 SGHVS, CDR2 FQNEAQ. The CDR3 loop spans 18 amino acids. Trimming removed 5 bases from V and 0 bases from J; junction bases left unmatched: 14.